This T cell receptor beta chain was profiled in a study of spatial heterogeneity in lung cancer. Time point reported: sample taken at primary tumor resection. This CDR3 comprises 13 residues. CDR1 is SGHAT and CDR2 is FQNNGV in the germline V gene. Trimming left V 4 bases short and J 7 bases short, with 11 bases between. MiXCR was run by TCRdb on the 5' RACE reads, yielding one entry per CDR3 protein. This sample has 20,000 to 25,000 distinct CDR3 sequences, with about 7% found just once. In its sample, this clonotype is medium-sized (0.01 to 0.1%). The chain carries TRBV11-2 and TRBJ2-1; D might be TRBD1 (5 bases). The sample consisted of PBMCs, taken at surgery. The source is a male donor with early-stage non-small cell lung cancer. CDR3 amino acids: CASSYQGNNEQFF. The CDR3 region has the DNA TGTGCCAGCAGCTATCAGGGAAATAATGAGCAGTTCTTC. Together with reference TRBV11-2 and TRBJ2-1, the CDR3 gives the full variable domain: EAGVAQSPRYKIIEKRQSVAFWCNPISGHATLYWYQQILGQGPKLLIQFQNNGVVDDSQLPKDRFSAERLKGVDSTLKIQPAKLEDSAVYLCASSYQGNNEQFFGPGTRLTVL.